The 21 T cell receptor beta chains given below trace back to one sample, sequenced in a study of siplizumab effects on memory and regulatory T cells. Libraries were prepared by immunoSEQ multiplex PCR; TCRdb keeps only in-frame clonotypes and omits some of them. The sample shows over 100,000 clones, 90% to 95% of them seen only once. The sample consisted of Tregs sorted from blood. The receptors were sampled from a human donor in good health.

J is TRBJ2-3 and V is TRBV7-2, with 9 nucleotides matching TRBD2. CDR3 size: 16 residues. Trimming cost V 5 bases and J 1 base; bases outside gene matches: 7. CDR1 and CDR2 from the germline V gene are SGHTA and FQGNSA. The CDR3 spells CASSRFKRGGTDTQYF. CDR3 DNA sequence: TGTGCCAGCAGCCGCTTTAAGCGGGGGGGCACAGATACGCAGTATTTT.

This sequence joins TRBV5-1 and TRBJ1-1; 7 bases map to TRBD1. CDR1 is SGHRS, CDR2 YFSETQ, per germline. V shed 2 bases and J 2 bases; nucleotides not matched to a gene: 9. This CDR3 has 16 amino acids. CDR3 coding DNA: TGCGCCAGCAGCTTCTTGACAGGGAACCAAAACACTGAAGCTTTCTTT. It translates to CASSFLTGNQNTEAFF.

On this clone: The sample contains more than one DNA sequence encoding this CDR3. V is TRBV6-5 and J is TRBJ2-1; 7 bases match TRBD2. Unmatched junction bases numbered 8, after V lost 4 bases and J lost 5 bases. The CDR3 sequence is 15 residues long. CDR1 and CDR2 from the germline V gene are MNHEY and SVGAGI. The CDR3 DNA sequence: TGTGCCAGCAGTTCGTTGGCTAGCGGCAACAATGAGCAGTTCTTC. Protein sequence: CASSSLASGNNEQFF.

The chain uses TRBV18 and TRBJ2-5; D is undetermined. Trimming removed 4 bases from V and 3 bases from J, with 6 bases in between. Germline V gene data show CDR1 as KGHSH and CDR2 as LQKENI. CDR3 length equals 12 residues. The CDR3: CASSQDEETQYF. CDR3 DNA: TGTGCCAGCTCACAGGACGAAGAGACCCAGTACTTC.

The chain carries TRBV29-1 and TRBJ2-7; 10 bases fit TRBD2. This CDR3 comprises 17 residues. V was clipped by 4 bases and J by 5 bases; unmatched bases: 17. Per the germline V gene, CDR1 is SQVTM and CDR2 is ANQGSEA. CDR3 DNA sequence: TGCAGCGTTGGGGGAGTAGCGGGAGGTTACCGTAGGGACGAGCAGTACTTC. It translates to CSVGGVAGGYRRDEQYF.

Comment on this clone: The identical CDR3 is also encoded by other nucleotide sequences in the sample. CDR3 DNA: TGTGCCAGCAGCTACCTGCGGGGCCCGGAGCAAGAGACCCAGTACTTC. It is translated as CASSYLRGPEQETQYF. The chain uses TRBV5-6 and TRBJ2-5; the D gene is possibly TRBD2 (6 bases). The germline V gene encodes CDR1 SGHDT and CDR2 YYEEEE. This CDR3 has 16 amino acids. V was shortened by 3 bases and J by 2 bases, with 17 bases between the two germline ends.

The rearrangement links TRBV15 to TRBJ2-7; D may be TRBD2 (6 bases). V lost 0 bases, J lost 6 bases, and 12 bases lay in between. CDR1 is LNHNV, CDR2 YYDKDF, per germline (reference sequence). The CDR3 is 14 amino acids. CDR3 nucleotide sequence: TGTGCCACCAGCAGAGACCTACTAGCCCTCGAGCAGTACTTC. Encoded protein: CATSRDLLALEQYF.

The chain employs TRBV30 and TRBJ2-1, with a weak D call TRBD2 (5 bases). The CDR3 spans 13 residues. V was pared by 3 bases and J by 8 bases, with 14 bases between. CDR1 is GTSNPN, CDR2 SVGIG, per germline (reference sequence). Here the CDR3 reads CAWSQQVSDEQFF. The CDR3 bases are TGTGCCTGGAGCCAGCAGGTTAGCGATGAGCAGTTCTTC.

The chain uses TRBV7-2 and TRBJ2-5; D perhaps matches TRBD2 (6 bases). Germline V gene data show CDR1 as SGHTA and CDR2 as FQGNSA. The CDR3 totals 15 residues. Deletions cut 7 bases from V and 5 bases from J, with 20 bases between. CDR3: CASNRSSGGMETQYF. Here the CDR3 DNA reads TGTGCCAGCAACAGAAGTTCGGGCGGGATGGAGACCCAGTACTTC.

CDR3 in amino acids: CASSLGIAGGHEQFF. The DNA of the CDR3 is TGCGCCAGCAGCCTCGGTATAGCGGGGGGGCATGAGCAGTTCTTC. This chain connects TRBV4-1 to TRBJ2-1; 11 positions match TRBD2. Trimming took 4 bases from V and 8 from J; bases not matched to a gene: 7. The germline CDR1 and CDR2 sequences are MGHRA and YSYEKL. This CDR3 contains 15 residues.

The sample holds a few counts of this clone. The chain has TRBV6-5 and TRBJ1-6; tentative D call: TRBD1 (5 bases). The V end lost 5 bases, the J end lost 7 bases, and 12 bases lay between the germline ends. The length of the CDR3 is 14 residues. The germline V gene has CDR1 MNHEY and CDR2 SVGAGI. This CDR3 is CASSVRGGNSPLHF. CDR3 bases: TGTGCCAGCAGTGTGAGGGGAGGGAATTCACCCCTCCACTTT.

V usage is TRBV5-6 and J usage is TRBJ2-7, with 10 nucleotides matching TRBD2. Trimming cost V 1 base and J 2 bases; bases outside gene matches: 6. The germline gives CDR1 SGHDT, CDR2 YYEEEE. The length of the CDR3 is 16 residues. CDR3 in DNA: TGTGCCAGCAGCTTGATTCTAGCGGGAGACACCTACGAGCAGTACTTC. This gives the protein CASSLILAGDTYEQYF.

J is TRBJ2-3 and V is TRBV6-5; possibly TRBD1 for D (6 bases). Germline V gene sequence: CDR1 MNHEY, CDR2 SVGAGI. The CDR3 extends over 13 amino acids. V lost 4 bases to trimming and J lost 4 bases, with 9 bases between them. The CDR3 is CASSLDRSDTQYF. The CDR3 coding sequence is TGTGCCAGCAGTTTGGACAGATCAGATACGCAGTATTTT.

V and J are TRBV7-8 and TRBJ2-7; D gene uncertain. The CDR3 has 11 residues. Germline values: CDR1 SGHVS, CDR2 FQNEAQ. Trimming stripped 2 bases from V and 6 bases from J, with 5 bases between. This CDR3 reads CASSLIAEQYF. The CDR3 bases are TGTGCCAGCAGCTTAATTGCCGAGCAGTACTTC.

The gene calls are TRBV19 and TRBJ1-2; D is undetermined. Germline lookup yields CDR1 LNHDA and CDR2 SQIVND (reference sequence). There are 11 residues in the CDR3. The germline V and J ends were trimmed by 2 bases and 8 bases, with 6 bases remaining between them. CDR3 DNA: TGTGCCAGTAGTATATGGGGAGGCTACACCTTC. Translation gives CASSIWGGYTF.

CDR3 in DNA: TGTGCCAGCAGCTTCGGACGGGGGGGCGTGGAGACCCAGTACTTC. Protein: CASSFGRGGVETQYF. V usage is TRBV7-9 and J usage is TRBJ2-5, with 8 bases matching TRBD2. The CDR3 extends over 15 amino acids. With V trimmed by 3 bases and J by 5 bases, 8 bases remained unmatched. Germline V lookup: CDR1 SEHNR, CDR2 FQNEAQ (reference sequence).

This sequence joins TRBV6-5 and TRBJ1-1, with 7 nucleotides matching TRBD1. Losses at the gene ends were 8 bases for V and 4 bases for J; bases not matched to a gene: 13. CDR1 and CDR2 from the germline V gene are MNHEY and SVGAGI. The length of the CDR3 is 15 residues. The CDR3 is CASARGTARRTEAFF. The CDR3 DNA is TGTGCCAGCGCCAGGGGGACCGCGCGGCGCACTGAAGCTTTCTTT.

CDR3 in amino acids: CASSQGLAGGLYEQYF. Written as DNA, the CDR3 is TGTGCCAGCAGCCAAGGCCTAGCGGGGGGACTCTACGAGCAGTACTTC. The genes are TRBV14 and TRBJ2-7; 11 bases agree with TRBD2. Losses at the gene ends were 1 base for V and 3 bases for J; bases not matched to a gene: 5. The germline CDR1 and CDR2 sequences are SGHDN and FVKESK. The CDR3 runs 16 residues.

This chain connects TRBV7-3 to TRBJ2-1; TRBD1 matches at 7 bases. V trimming: 4 bases; J trimming: 5 bases; junction bases outside the gene matches: 8. The germline CDR1 and CDR2 sequences are SGHTA and FQGTGA. The CDR3 spans 15 residues. CDR3 region: CASSYTGTAHNEQFF. The CDR3 DNA sequence: TGTGCCAGCAGCTACACCGGGACAGCCCACAATGAGCAGTTCTTC.

The chain joins TRBV4-2 to TRBJ2-1; 12 nucleotides match TRBD2. This CDR3 is 15 amino acids long. Germline assignment: CDR1 LGHNA and CDR2 YNFKEQ. J lost 3 bases, V lost 6 bases, and 3 bases had no gene match. As DNA, the CDR3 is TGTGCCAGCAGTAAGGGACTAGCGGGCTACAATGAGCAGTTCTTC. It is translated as CASSKGLAGYNEQFF.

The genes are TRBV9 and TRBJ2-3, with D possibly being TRBD1 (5 bases). This CDR3 region has 14 residues. The germline V gene encodes CDR1 SGDLS and CDR2 YYNGEE. V lost 0 bases and J lost 4, with 9 bases in between. CDR3 coding DNA: TGTGCCAGCAGCGTAGCAACAGGAGCAGATACGCAGTATTTT. Translation: CASSVATGADTQYF. The variable domain in full, with the rest retrieved from reference TRBV9 and TRBJ2-3, is DSGVTQTPKHLITATGQRVTLRCSPRSGDLSVYWYQQSLDQGLQFLIQYYNGEERAKGNILERFSAQQFPDLHSELNLSSLELGDSALYFCASSVATGADTQYFGPGTRLTVL.